This is a list of T cell receptor beta chains from one sample in a study of CD8 T cells in ankylosing spondylitis. One entry per CDR3 protein results from TCRdb running MiXCR on the 5' RACE reads. This table has some 220,000 distinct CDR3 sequences, about 7% appearing once. The sample comprised blood, either unsorted or a sorted T cell fraction (not recorded which). These TCRs come from a male donor with ankylosing spondylitis. The CDR3 runs from the conserved cysteine through the conserved F or W. A D gene is named only where the DNA matches it firmly. Size is stated for part of the rows, as once, few or many counts, or as a class when the clone is expanded.

TRBJ2-5	TRBV7-8	many	.	CASSEPRLETQYF	TGTGCCAGCAGCGAGCCTCGACTAGAGACCCAGTACTTC
TRBJ1-1	TRBV29-1	many	.	CSVPQGTNTEAFF	TGCAGCGTACCTCAGGGGACGAACACTGAAGCTTTCTTT
TRBJ2-7	TRBV7-8	few	.	CASSFRGRTYEQYF	TGTGCCAGCAGCTTTAGGGGCAGGACCTACGAGCAGTACTTC
TRBJ2-4	TRBV9	few	.	CASSVEGGAKNIQYF	TGTGCCAGCAGCGTAGAAGGGGGGGCCAAAAACATTCAGTACTTC
TRBJ2-2	TRBV4-2	many	.	CASSLPRGQRVYTGELFF	TGTGCCAGCAGCCTCCCTAGGGGACAACGGGTTTACACCGGGGAGCTGTTTTTT
TRBJ2-1	TRBV20-1	.	TRBD2	CSARASGRANEQFF	TGCAGTGCTAGGGCTAGCGGGAGGGCAAATGAGCAGTTCTTC
TRBJ2-5	TRBV9	many	.	CASSSTSPEETQYF	TGTGCCAGCAGCTCCACTTCGCCCGAAGAGACCCAGTACTTC
TRBJ2-7	TRBV28	many	TRBD1	CASSRDRGDCEQYF	TGTGCCAGCAGTCGAGACAGGGGGGACTGCGAGCAGTACTTC
TRBJ1-1	TRBV4-3	many	.	CASSQDHGGTNTEAFF	TGCGCCAGCAGCCAAGATCATGGAGGGACTAACACTGAAGCTTTCTTT
TRBJ1-1	TRBV27	many	TRBD1	CASSEDRGRGDTEAFF	TGTGCCAGCAGTGAGGACAGGGGGCGGGGAGACACTGAAGCTTTCTTT
TRBJ1-1	TRBV29-1	many	.	CSVGTSATEAFF	TGCAGCGTTGGGACTTCCGCCACTGAAGCTTTCTTT
TRBJ2-7	TRBV12-3/TRBV12-4	many	.	CASSFTGTEQYF	TGTGCCAGCAGTTTTACAGGGACCGAGCAGTACTTC
TRBJ2-7	TRBV27	.	.	CASGVREQYF	TGTGCCAGCGGGGTAAGGGAGCAGTACTTC
TRBJ2-5	TRBV28	many	.	CASSLLRARHEETQYF	TGTGCCAGCAGTTTGTTGCGTGCCAGGCACGAAGAGACCCAGTACTTC
TRBJ2-5	TRBV10-3	many	.	CAISDHSQAETQYF	TGTGCCATCAGTGACCACTCACAGGCAGAGACCCAGTACTTC
TRBJ2-3	TRBV28	many	TRBD1	CASSSTGTGYTDTQYF	TGTGCCAGCAGCTCAACCGGGACAGGGTACACAGATACGCAGTATTTT
TRBJ2-7	TRBV28	few	.	CASSESRETVSYEQYF	TGTGCCAGCAGTGAATCACGTGAGACAGTCTCCTACGAGCAGTACTTC
TRBJ2-1	TRBV28	many	.	CASRKVDEQFF	TGTGCCAGCCGAAAGGTGGATGAGCAGTTCTTC
TRBJ2-3	TRBV7-2	.	TRBD1	CASSLGQGAADTQYF	TGTGCCAGCAGCTTAGGGCAGGGGGCCGCAGATACGCAGTATTTT
TRBJ2-7	TRBV14	.	.	CASSQDYDWGSYEQYF	TGTGCCAGCAGCCAAGATTACGACTGGGGCTCCTACGAGCAGTACTTC
TRBJ2-4	TRBV12-3/TRBV12-4	.	.	CASSFSQGGIQYF	TGTGCCAGCAGTTTTTCGCAGGGGGGCATTCAGTACTTC
TRBJ2-2	TRBV10-3	few	.	CAINGLAGNTGELFF	TGTGCCATCAACGGTCTTGCAGGGAACACCGGGGAGCTGTTTTTT
TRBJ2-3	TRBV6-5	.	TRBD2	CASSYSGAFTDTQYF	TGTGCCAGCAGCTACAGCGGGGCCTTCACAGATACGCAGTATTTT
TRBJ2-3	TRBV6-1	few	.	CASSEDPRTDTQYF	TGTGCCAGCAGTGAGGACCCGCGCACAGATACGCAGTATTTT
TRBJ2-7	TRBV7-8	few	.	CASSLASDSYEQYF	TGTGCCAGCAGCTTAGCGTCCGACAGCTACGAGCAGTACTTC
TRBJ2-7	TRBV29-1	many	.	CSVRDGGLTYEQYF	TGCAGCGTTCGGGACGGCGGTCTGACCTACGAGCAGTACTTC
TRBJ1-1	TRBV6-2/TRBV6-3	.	.	CAIAEEGDTEAFF	TGTGCCATCGCAGAGGAGGGTGACACTGAAGCTTTCTTT
TRBJ2-5	TRBV12-3/TRBV12-4	many	TRBD2	CASRGVAGEETQYF	TGTGCCAGCAGGGGGGTAGCGGGGGAAGAGACCCAGTACTTC
TRBJ2-1	TRBV6-2/TRBV6-3	many	TRBD2	CASSYSAPGLAGVGSNEQFF	TGTGCCAGCAGTTACTCAGCCCCGGGACTAGCGGGAGTTGGTTCCAATGAGCAGTTCTTC
TRBJ1-5	TRBV7-9	many	.	CASSPRDADQPQHF	TGTGCCAGCAGCCCCCGGGACGCCGATCAGCCCCAGCATTTT
TRBJ2-1	TRBV7-6	.	.	CASSKRGPSSILYNEQFF	TGTGCCAGCAGCAAAAGAGGTCCTAGCTCCATCCTCTACAATGAGCAGTTCTTC
TRBJ1-5	TRBV5-6	many	.	CASSFGGTQPQHF	TGTGCCAGCAGCTTCGGGGGTACTCAGCCCCAGCATTTT
TRBJ2-7	TRBV20-1	many	.	CSARDRYDSYEQYF	TGCAGTGCTAGAGATCGGTATGATTCCTACGAGCAGTACTTC
TRBJ2-1	TRBV7-8	many	.	CASSGAGERGSSYNEQFF	TGTGCCAGCAGTGGGGCAGGAGAACGGGGGAGCTCCTACAATGAGCAGTTCTTC
TRBJ1-3	TRBV7-9	many	.	CASSFGGHSGNTIYF	TGTGCCAGCAGCTTTGGCGGTCACTCTGGAAACACCATATATTTT
TRBJ2-3	TRBV15	few	TRBD2	CATSRPPRGESTDTQYF	TGTGCCACCAGCAGACCCCCTCGGGGGGAAAGCACAGATACGCAGTATTTT
TRBJ2-3	TRBV24-1	many	TRBD1	CATSDLGTGDTDTQYF	TGTGCCACCAGTGATTTGGGGACAGGGGACACAGATACGCAGTATTTT
TRBJ1-5	TRBV15	few	.	CATNTGSNQPQHF	TGTGCCACGAACACAGGATCCAATCAGCCCCAGCATTTT
TRBJ1-2	TRBV7-9	.	TRBD1	CASSRFRDRGVDGYTF	TGTGCCAGCAGTCGATTCCGGGACAGGGGAGTTGATGGCTACACCTTC
TRBJ2-7	TRBV10-3	many	TRBD2	CAISVSSGRLTYEQYF	TGTGCCATCAGTGTTTCTAGCGGGAGGCTTACCTACGAGCAGTACTTC
TRBJ2-1	TRBV27	.	.	CASSRTPILYNEQFF	TGTGCCAGCAGTCGGACACCGATTTTGTACAATGAGCAGTTCTTC
TRBJ2-5	TRBV4-2	many	.	CASSQDLSSEDQETQYF	TGTGCCAGCAGCCAAGATCTTAGTAGCGAGGACCAAGAGACCCAGTACTTC
TRBJ1-2	TRBV20-1	once	.	CSAREVGSYGYTF	TGCAGTGCTAGAGAGGTCGGATCCTATGGCTACACCTTC
TRBJ2-5	TRBV10-3	.	TRBD1	CAISEKVTGAQETQYF	TGTGCCATCAGTGAGAAGGTGACAGGGGCACAAGAGACCCAGTACTTC
TRBJ1-1	TRBV5-4	many	TRBD1	CASSSRQGNTEAFF	TGTGCCAGCAGCTCGCGACAGGGAAACACTGAAGCTTTCTTT
TRBJ2-1	TRBV7-9	many	.	CASSAAPVGFYNEQFF	TGTGCCAGCAGCGCCGCCCCGGTGGGCTTTTACAATGAGCAGTTCTTC
TRBJ2-1	TRBV4-1	many	.	CASSQPGYNEQFF	TGCGCCAGCAGCCAACCAGGGTACAATGAGCAGTTCTTC
TRBJ2-7	TRBV2	many	.	CASSAPPTGAYEQYF	TGTGCCAGCAGTGCCCCTCCGACAGGTGCCTACGAGCAGTACTTC
TRBJ2-1	TRBV4-3	many	TRBD2	CASKKGTSRGEQFF	TGCGCCAGCAAAAAGGGGACTAGCCGCGGTGAGCAGTTCTTC
TRBJ2-4	TRBV11-2	many	.	CASSQFGPREIGNIQYF	TGTGCCAGCAGCCAATTCGGGCCCCGGGAAATCGGGAACATTCAGTACTTC